This is a list of T cell receptor beta chains from one sample in a study of technical replicates of blood from a handful of donors. Profiled with immunoSEQ multiplex PCR; TCRdb holds only in-frame clones, not every one. The profile shows about 70,000 clones, roughly 96% of them singletons. The sample was T cells isolated from PBMCs. These receptor sequences come from a human donor in good health. The CDR3 runs from the conserved cysteine through the conserved F or W. The order of the fields is V gene, D gene, J gene, clone size, CDR3 DNA, CDR3 protein. D genes are given only for firm matches. Size is stated for part of the rows, as once, few or many counts, or as a class when the clone is expanded.

TRBV5-6	TRBD2	TRBJ2-3	-	TGTGCCAGCAGCCTACGATGGACTAGCGGAGCCCTCACAGATACGCAGTATTTT	CASSLRWTSGALTDTQYF
TRBV7-9	-	TRBJ2-5	-	TGTGCCAGCAGCACGCGGGAGACCCAGTACTTC	CASSTRETQYF
TRBV5-6	-	TRBJ2-5	-	TGTGCCAGCAGCTCCCAGGGGAGCCAAGAGACCCAGTACTTC	CASSSQGSQETQYF
TRBV9	TRBD1	TRBJ1-2	once	TGTGCCAGCAGCGCGAGACAGGGGGAGACCTATGGCTACACCTTC	CASSARQGETYGYTF
TRBV19	TRBD1	TRBJ2-7	once	TGTGCCAGTAGTATAGTGGGGGACAGCACCTACGAGCAGTACTTC	CASSIVGDSTYEQYF
TRBV7-8	-	TRBJ2-7	-	TGTGCCAGCAGCGACGGGACTCGCCTCTACGAGCAGTACTTC	CASSDGTRLYEQYF
TRBV5-6	TRBD2	TRBJ2-1	-	TGTGCCAGCAGCTTGGCGGGACTAGCGGCCTACAATGAGCAGTTCTTC	CASSLAGLAAYNEQFF
TRBV11-2	-	TRBJ1-1	-	TGTGCCAGCAGCCCAAACATTGGTAAGGGGCGTGAAGCTTTCTTT	CASSPNIGKGREAFF
TRBV6-6	-	TRBJ1-5	-	TGTGCCAGCACCCAGGGGCATCTCTATCAGCCCCAGCATTTT	CASTQGHLYQPQHF
TRBV7-9	-	TRBJ2-2	-	TGTGCCAGCAGCTTACACCGATACAGGACCGGGGAGCTGTTTTTT	CASSLHRYRTGELFF
TRBV27	-	TRBJ2-3	-	TGTGCCAGCAGTTTTAGTTCTCGAGGGAGCACAGATACGCAGTATTTT	CASSFSSRGSTDTQYF
TRBV27	TRBD1	TRBJ2-1	once	TGTGCCAGCAGTTTATTACCGGGACAGGGCTATGAGCAGTTCTTC	CASSLLPGQGYEQFF
TRBV18	-	TRBJ1-2	-	TGTGCCAGCTCCCTCACAGAAATAGGAAACTATGGCTACACCTTC	CASSLTEIGNYGYTF
TRBV6-5	TRBD2	TRBJ2-7	-	TGTGCCAGCAGTCCCGGGACTACCTACGAGCAGTACTTC	CASSPGTTYEQYF
TRBV13	TRBD1	TRBJ1-2	-	TGTGCCAGCACCCAGGGGGCAGGGGGAGGCTATGGCTACACCTTC	CASTQGAGGGYGYTF
TRBV5-6	TRBD2	TRBJ2-1	-	TGTGCCAGCAGCTTGCCCCTAGCGGGGACTTACAATGAGCAGTTCTTC	CASSLPLAGTYNEQFF